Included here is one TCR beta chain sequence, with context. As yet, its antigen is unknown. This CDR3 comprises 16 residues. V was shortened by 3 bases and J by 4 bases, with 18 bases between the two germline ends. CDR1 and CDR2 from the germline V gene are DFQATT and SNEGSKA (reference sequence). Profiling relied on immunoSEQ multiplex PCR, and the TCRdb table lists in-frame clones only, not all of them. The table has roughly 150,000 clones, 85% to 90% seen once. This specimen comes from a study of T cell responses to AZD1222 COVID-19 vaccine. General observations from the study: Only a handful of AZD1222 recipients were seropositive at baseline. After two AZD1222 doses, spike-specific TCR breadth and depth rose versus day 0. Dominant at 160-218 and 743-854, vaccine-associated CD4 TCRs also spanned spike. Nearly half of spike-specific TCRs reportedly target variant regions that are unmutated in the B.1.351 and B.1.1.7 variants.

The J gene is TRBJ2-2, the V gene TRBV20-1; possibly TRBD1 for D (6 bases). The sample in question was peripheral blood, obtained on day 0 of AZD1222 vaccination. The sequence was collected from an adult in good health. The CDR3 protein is CSASPRTASSTGELFF. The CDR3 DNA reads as TGCAGTGCTAGTCCCCGGACAGCTTCCTCCACCGGGGAGCTGTTTTTT.